This TCR beta chain is from a study of blood T cell repertoires in COVID-19. Overall study context: Samples representing acute and convalescent COVID-19 were sourced from the United States, Italy and Spain. Sources were T cells, B-cell-depleted T cells, or PBMCs; the material itself was cDNA or gDNA.

Germline CDR1 is SNHLY and CDR2 is FYNNEI. The CDR3 has 15 amino acids. Trimming pared 3 bases from V and 4 bases from J, leaving 13 bases between. The authors' processing: Amplified reference gene primers provided the basis for estimating nucleated cell counts. The method was immunoSEQ multiplex PCR; TCRdb's version includes in-frame clones alone and lacks a portion of them. D and trimming were read from the DNA, whereas the V and J calls and clone size are those reported in that table. The data hold hundreds of thousands of clones, with roughly nine tenths observed a single time. Material for sequencing was peripheral blood. This clonotype was sampled from a man in his late teens or twenties with active or convalescent COVID-19. V gene TRBV2 combines with J gene TRBJ2-1; D may be TRBD1 (6 bases). CDR3 amino acids: CASSDEGVTYNEQFF. CDR3 nucleotides: TGTGCCAGCAGTGACGAGGGGGTAACATACAATGAGCAGTTCTTC.